This is a list of T cell receptor beta chains from one sample in a study of molecular identifiers for immune sequencing clone quantification. Each CDR3 protein is one row after TCRdb ran MiXCR on the PCR reads. The table records around 300,000 distinct CDR3 sequences, roughly 24% of them present only once. Sample: naive CD8+ T cells from blood, with Jurkat cell RNA spiked in. These receptors all come from a human donor in good health. Some libraries in this study had Jurkat cell RNA spiked in. The CDR3 runs from the conserved cysteine through the conserved F or W. Fields, in order: CDR3 length, clone size, V gene, J gene, D gene, CDR3 protein, CDR3 DNA. A D gene is named only where the DNA matches it firmly. Only some rows state a clone size, as once, few, many or a class for expanded clones.

15	.	TRBV6-2/TRBV6-3	TRBJ1-1	.	CASRFKGFLNTEAFF	TGTGCCAGCAGATTCAAGGGGTTCTTGAACACTGAAGCTTTCTTT
21	.	TRBV2	TRBJ2-1	.	CASSGTPGVEATRSSYNEQFF	TGTGCCAGCAGTGGGACTCCAGGGGTAGAGGCGACAAGAAGCTCCTACAATGAGCAGTTCTTC
12	.	TRBV10-3	TRBJ2-7	TRBD1	CATGETGNEQYF	TGTGCCACCGGGGAGACAGGGAACGAGCAGTACTTC
13	many	TRBV5-1	TRBJ2-5	.	CASRIELQETQYF	TGCGCCAGCAGGATCGAACTCCAAGAGACCCAGTACTTC
13	many	TRBV7-3	TRBJ2-3	.	CASSGWNTDTQYF	TGTGCCAGCAGCGGATGGAACACAGATACGCAGTATTTT
13	many	TRBV5-1	TRBJ2-5	.	CASSLTALETQYF	TGCGCCAGCAGCTTGACCGCGTTGGAGACCCAGTACTTC
15	once	TRBV4-1	TRBJ1-2	.	CASSQGSREYYGYTF	TGCGCCAGCAGCCAGGGGTCACGCGAATACTATGGCTACACCTTC
13	.	TRBV7-2	TRBJ1-5	.	CASSLGACQPQHF	TGTGCCAGCAGCTTAGGGGCGTGTCAGCCCCAGCATTTT
16	.	TRBV6-2/TRBV6-3	TRBJ2-3	.	CASSYLGEISTDTQYF	TGTGCCAGCAGTTATCTAGGGGAAATTAGCACAGATACGCAGTATTTT
13	.	TRBV27	TRBJ2-5	.	CASSLGTRETQYF	TGTGCCAGCAGTTTAGGCACCCGAGAGACCCAGTACTTC
11	few	TRBV4-3	TRBJ2-4	.	CASSHGHIQYF	TGCGCCAGCAGCCATGGTCACATTCAGTACTTC
16	few	TRBV9	TRBJ1-1	TRBD1	CASSVGGQGVESEAFF	TGTGCCAGCAGCGTAGGAGGACAGGGTGTCGAGTCGGAAGCTTTCTTT
13	many	TRBV30	TRBJ2-7	.	CAWSFLLTSEQYF	TGTGCCTGGAGTTTCCTACTCACTAGCGAGCAGTACTTC
10	few	TRBV30	TRBJ1-1	.	CAWSTIEAFF	TGTGCCTGGAGTACGATTGAAGCTTTCTTT
15	.	TRBV28	TRBJ1-1	.	CASSPRGLRRAEAFF	TGTGCCAGCAGTCCCCGGGGACTCCGGCGGGCTGAAGCTTTCTTT
15	.	TRBV7-9	TRBJ2-7	.	CASSESGAGSYEQYF	TGTGCCAGCAGCGAAAGCGGTGCCGGCTCCTACGAGCAGTACTTC
14	few	TRBV3-1	TRBJ2-5	.	CASSQVLTRETQYF	TGTGCCAGCAGCCAAGTGCTGACACGAGAGACCCAGTACTTC
12	many	TRBV10-3	TRBJ2-7	.	CAISDISYEQYF	TGTGCCATCAGTGACATATCCTACGAGCAGTACTTC